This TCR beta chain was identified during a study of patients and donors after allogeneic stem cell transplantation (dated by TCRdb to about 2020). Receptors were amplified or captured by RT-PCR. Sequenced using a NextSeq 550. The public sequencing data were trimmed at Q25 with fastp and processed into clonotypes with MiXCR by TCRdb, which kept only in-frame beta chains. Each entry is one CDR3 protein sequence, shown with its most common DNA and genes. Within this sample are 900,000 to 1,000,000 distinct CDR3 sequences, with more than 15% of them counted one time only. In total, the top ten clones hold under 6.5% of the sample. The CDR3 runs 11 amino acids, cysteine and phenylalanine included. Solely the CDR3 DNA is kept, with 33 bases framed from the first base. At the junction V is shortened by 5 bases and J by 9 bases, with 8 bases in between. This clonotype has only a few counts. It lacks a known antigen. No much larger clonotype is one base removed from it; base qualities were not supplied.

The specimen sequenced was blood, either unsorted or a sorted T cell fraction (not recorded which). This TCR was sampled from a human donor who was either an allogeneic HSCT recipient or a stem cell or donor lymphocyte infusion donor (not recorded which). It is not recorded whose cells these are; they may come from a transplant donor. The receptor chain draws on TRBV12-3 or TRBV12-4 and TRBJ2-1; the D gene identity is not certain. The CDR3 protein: CASSRSREQFF. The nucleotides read TGTGCCAGCAGTAGGAGTCGTGAGCAGTTCTTC.